The clone carrying this T cell receptor beta chain has only one observation. The sample comes from a study of TIL therapy for anti-PD-1-resistant metastatic lung cancer. At the level of the study: Half of patients were current or former smokers.

The time point denotes: pre-treatment sample, taken before nivolumab and TIL therapy. Tumor tissue came from excised metastases, mostly pleural nodules or supraclavicular lymph nodes. Sequencing used immunoSEQ v3. Sequencing depth was about 2 million read pairs for survey level, about 5-6.5 million for deep. Profiled with immunoSEQ multiplex PCR; TCRdb holds only in-frame clones, not every one. The table lists just over 25,000 clones, 72% of them singletons. Germline trimming cut 5 bases from V and 7 bases from J; bases unmatched to any gene: 14. Germline CDR1 ENHRY, CDR2 SYGVKD. This CDR3 has 15 amino acids.

The sample here was tumor tissue, taken at baseline. This TCR was recovered from a person between 25 and 80 years old with non-small cell lung cancer. V usage is TRBV10-3 and J usage is TRBJ2-7, with 7 positions matching TRBD1. CDR3 sequence (DNA): TGTGCCATCAGTAGACGGACAGGCCCCTTTTATGAGCAGTACTTC. Translating it yields CAISRRTGPFYEQYF.